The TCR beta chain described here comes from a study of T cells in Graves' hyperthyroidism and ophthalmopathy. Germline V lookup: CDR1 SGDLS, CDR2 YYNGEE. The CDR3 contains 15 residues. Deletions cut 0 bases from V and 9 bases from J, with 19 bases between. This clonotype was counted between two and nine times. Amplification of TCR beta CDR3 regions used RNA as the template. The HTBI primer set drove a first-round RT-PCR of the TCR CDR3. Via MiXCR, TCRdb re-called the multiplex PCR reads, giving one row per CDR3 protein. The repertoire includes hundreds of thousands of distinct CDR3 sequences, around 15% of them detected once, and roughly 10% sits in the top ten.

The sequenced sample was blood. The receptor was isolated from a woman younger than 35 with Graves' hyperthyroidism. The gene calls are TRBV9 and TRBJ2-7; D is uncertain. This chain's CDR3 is CASSVDASTLAGQYF. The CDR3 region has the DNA TGTGCCAGCAGCGTAGACGCCAGTACCTTAGCAGGGCAGTACTTC.